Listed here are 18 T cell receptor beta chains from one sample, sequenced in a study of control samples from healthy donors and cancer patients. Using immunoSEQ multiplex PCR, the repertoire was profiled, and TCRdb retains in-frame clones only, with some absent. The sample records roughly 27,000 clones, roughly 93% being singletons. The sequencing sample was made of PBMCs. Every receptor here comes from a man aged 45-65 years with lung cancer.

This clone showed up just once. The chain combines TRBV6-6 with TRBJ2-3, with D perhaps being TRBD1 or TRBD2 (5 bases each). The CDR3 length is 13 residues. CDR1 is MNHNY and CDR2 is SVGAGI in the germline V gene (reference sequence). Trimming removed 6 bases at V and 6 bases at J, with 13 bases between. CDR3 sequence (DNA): TGTGCCAGCAGACCGCCGGGACCTGATACGCAGTATTTT. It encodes CASRPPGPDTQYF.

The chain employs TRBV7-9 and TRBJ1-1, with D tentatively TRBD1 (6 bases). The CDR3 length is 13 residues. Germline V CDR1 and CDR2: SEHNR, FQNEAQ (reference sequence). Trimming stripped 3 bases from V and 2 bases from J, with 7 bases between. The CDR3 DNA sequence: TGTGCCAGCAGCTTGACAGGAAACACTGAAGCTTTCTTT. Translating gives CASSLTGNTEAFF.

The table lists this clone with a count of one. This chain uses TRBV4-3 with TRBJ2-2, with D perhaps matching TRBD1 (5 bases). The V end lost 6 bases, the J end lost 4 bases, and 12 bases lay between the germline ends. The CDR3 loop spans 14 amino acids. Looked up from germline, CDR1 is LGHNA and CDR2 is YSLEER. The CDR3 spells CASRGIGVTGELFF. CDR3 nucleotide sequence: TGCGCCAGCAGAGGAATAGGGGTCACCGGGGAGCTGTTTTTT.

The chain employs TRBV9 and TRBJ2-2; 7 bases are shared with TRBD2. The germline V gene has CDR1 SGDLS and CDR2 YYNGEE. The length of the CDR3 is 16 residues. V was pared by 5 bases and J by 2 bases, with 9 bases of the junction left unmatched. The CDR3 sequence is CASRKEGGANTGELFF. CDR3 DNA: TGTGCCAGCAGAAAAGAGGGAGGGGCAAACACCGGGGAGCTGTTTTTT.

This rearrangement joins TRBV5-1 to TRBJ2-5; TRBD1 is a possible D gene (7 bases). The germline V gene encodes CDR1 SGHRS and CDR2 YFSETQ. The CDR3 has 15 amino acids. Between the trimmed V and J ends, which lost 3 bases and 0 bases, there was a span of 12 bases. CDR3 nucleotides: TGCGCCAGCAGCTGGACAGGAGGGTACCAAGAGACCCAGTACTTC. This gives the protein CASSWTGGYQETQYF.

CDR3 bases: TGTGCCAGCAGTTACGGAGGGGCAGGGCTCAGGGACACTGAAGCTTTCTTT. It translates to CASSYGGAGLRDTEAFF. This chain links TRBV6-2 or TRBV6-3 with TRBJ1-1; tentative D call: TRBD1 (5 bases). V lost 2 bases and J lost 3, with 19 bases in between. This CDR3 comprises 17 residues. The germline V gene encodes CDR1 MNHEY and CDR2 SVGEGT.

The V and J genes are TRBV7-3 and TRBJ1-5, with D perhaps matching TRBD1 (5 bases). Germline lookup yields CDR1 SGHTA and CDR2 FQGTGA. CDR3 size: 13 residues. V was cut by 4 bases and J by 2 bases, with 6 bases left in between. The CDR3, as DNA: TGTGCCAGCAGCTCGACAGGCAATCAGCCCCAGCATTTT. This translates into CASSSTGNQPQHF.

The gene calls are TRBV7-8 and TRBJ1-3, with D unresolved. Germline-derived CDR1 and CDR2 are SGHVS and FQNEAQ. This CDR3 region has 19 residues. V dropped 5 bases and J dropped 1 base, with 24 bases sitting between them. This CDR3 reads CASSAHTVRNRISGNTIYF. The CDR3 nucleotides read TGTGCCAGCAGCGCTCACACGGTTCGGAACAGAATATCTGGAAACACCATATATTTT.

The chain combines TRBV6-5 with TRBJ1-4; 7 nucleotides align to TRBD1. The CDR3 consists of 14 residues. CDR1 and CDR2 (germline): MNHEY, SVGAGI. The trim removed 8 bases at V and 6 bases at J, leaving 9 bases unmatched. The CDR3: CASGEGAPYEKLFF. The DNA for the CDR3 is TGTGCCAGCGGGGAGGGGGCGCCGTATGAAAAACTGTTTTTT.

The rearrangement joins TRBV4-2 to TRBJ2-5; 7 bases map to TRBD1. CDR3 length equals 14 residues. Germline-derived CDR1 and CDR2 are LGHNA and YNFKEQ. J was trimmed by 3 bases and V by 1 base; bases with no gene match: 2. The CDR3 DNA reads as TGTGCCAGCAGCCAAGGACAGGGAAAAGAGACCCAGTACTTC. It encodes CASSQGQGKETQYF.

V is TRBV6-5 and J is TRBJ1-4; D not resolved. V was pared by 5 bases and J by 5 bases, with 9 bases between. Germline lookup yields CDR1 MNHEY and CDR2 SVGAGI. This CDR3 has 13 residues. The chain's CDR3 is CASSKGVNEKLFF. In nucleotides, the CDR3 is TGTGCCAGCAGTAAGGGAGTCAATGAAAAACTGTTTTTT.

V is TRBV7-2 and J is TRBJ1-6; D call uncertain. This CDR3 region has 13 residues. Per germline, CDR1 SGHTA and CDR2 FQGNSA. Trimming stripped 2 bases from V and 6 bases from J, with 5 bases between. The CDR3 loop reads CASSLSTNSPLHF. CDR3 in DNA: TGTGCCAGCAGCTTAAGTACTAATTCACCCCTCCACTTT. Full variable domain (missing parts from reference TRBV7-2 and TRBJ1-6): GAGVSQSPSNKVTEKGKDVELRCDPISGHTALYWYRQSLGQGLEFLIYFQGNSAPDKSGLPSDRFSAERTGGSVSTLTIQRTQQEDSAVYLCASSLSTNSPLHFGNGTRLTVT.

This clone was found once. This CDR3 is CASSYSQTYEQYF. The DNA of the CDR3 is TGTGCCAGCAGTTACTCACAGACCTACGAGCAGTACTTC. The V call is TRBV6-2 or TRBV6-3, the J call TRBJ2-7, with unresolved D. The CDR3 length is 13 residues. CDR1 MNHEY and CDR2 SVGEGT come from the germline V gene. Trimming shortened V by 0 bases and J by 2 bases, and 5 bases separated the two germline ends.

CDR3: CASTETGSQETQYF. The CDR3 DNA reads as TGCGCCAGCACAGAAACAGGGTCCCAAGAGACCCAGTACTTC. V and J are TRBV5-1 and TRBJ2-5; tentatively, D is TRBD1 (6 bases). Germline V CDR1 and CDR2: SGHRS, YFSETQ. V lost 6 bases and J lost 1, with 13 bases in between. This CDR3 region has 14 residues.

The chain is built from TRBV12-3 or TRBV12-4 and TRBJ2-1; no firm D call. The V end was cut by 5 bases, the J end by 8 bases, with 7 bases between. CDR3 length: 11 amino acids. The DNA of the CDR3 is TGTGCCAGCAGTCCCCTCTATGAGCAGTTCTTC. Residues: CASSPLYEQFF.

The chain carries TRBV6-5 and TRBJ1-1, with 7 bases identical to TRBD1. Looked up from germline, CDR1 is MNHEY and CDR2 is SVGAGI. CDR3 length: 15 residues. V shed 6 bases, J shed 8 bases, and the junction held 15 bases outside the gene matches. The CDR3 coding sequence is TGTGCCAGCAGCCGGGCGGGACAGATAGCTACCGAAGCTTTCTTT. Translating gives CASSRAGQIATEAFF.

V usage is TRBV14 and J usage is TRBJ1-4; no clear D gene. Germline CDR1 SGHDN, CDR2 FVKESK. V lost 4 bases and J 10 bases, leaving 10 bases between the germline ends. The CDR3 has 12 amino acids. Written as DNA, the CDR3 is TGTGCCAGCAGCCTCGCCCAAGGAAAACTGTTTTTT. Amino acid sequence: CASSLAQGKLFF.

Written as DNA, the CDR3 is TGCAGCGTCGGAAGATCCGGGACAGGGGGTATCTCTGGAAACACCATATATTTT. This codes for CSVGRSGTGGISGNTIYF. The rearrangement uses TRBV29-1 and TRBJ1-3, with 11 bases matching TRBD1. The germline CDR1 and CDR2 sequences are SQVTM and ANQGSEA. The CDR3 has 18 amino acids. After removal of 6 bases from V and 0 bases from J, the junction contained 13 bases not matched to a gene.